This T cell receptor beta chain was recorded in a study of CD8+ T cells in alopecia areata. In the study overall: After 6 to 18 months of tofacitinib, follow-up continued 6 months off drug.

The sequencing template was cDNA reverse transcribed from extracted RNA. Produced via immunoSEQ multiplex PCR; TCRdb's table is partial and in-frame only. The table includes roughly 120,000 clones, approximately 59% detected once. Documented treatment: oral pan-JAK inhibitor, 5-10 mg twice daily. With respect to this clone: Its antigen is unknown.

General study findings and limits: There were also resident alphabeta T cells of normal skin sequenced in scalp samples. On tofacitinib, scalp clonality and expanded CD8+ clones among top 100 fell significantly.

The V gene lost 6 bases and the J gene lost 4 bases, with 12 bases spanning the gap. The CDR3 contains 13 residues. Looked up from germline, CDR1 is PRHDT and CDR2 is FYEKMQ (reference sequence). The chain is built from TRBV13 and TRBJ1-1; D is uncertain. Sequencing used CD8+ T cells sorted from blood, obtained at week 4, from a patient treated with tofacitinib. The origin of this receptor is a human donor with alopecia areata. Written as DNA, the CDR3 is TGTGCCAGCAGTTCCCGGTGGCGCACTGAAGCTTTCTTT. Protein: CASSSRWRTEAFF.